This TCR beta chain was profiled in a study of cytomegalovirus exposure and HLA in healthy donors. Overall study findings and caveats: Rarity held for most TCR sequences, but there were some public TCRs that occurred in many donors.

V was pared by 3 bases and J by 1 base, with 6 bases between. The CDR3 runs 14 residues. Germline lookup yields CDR1 KGHSH and CDR2 LQKENI. Concerning this clone: Its antigen is unidentified.

PCR employed 60 Vbeta and 13 Jbeta primers. Measured with immunoSEQ multiplex PCR; TCRdb has only the in-frame clones, and not every one. Its listing shows about 52,000 clones. Source material: PBMCs. The chain employs TRBV18 and TRBJ2-2, with D maybe TRBD1 (6 bases). The TCR was taken from a woman aged 55-69 years in good health and CMV-seropositive. The CDR3, as DNA: TGTGCCAGCTCACCGGGACAGAACACCGGGGAGCTGTTTTTT. As protein: CASSPGQNTGELFF. Together with reference TRBV18 and TRBJ2-2, the CDR3 gives the full variable domain: NAGVMQNPRHLVRRRGQEARLRCSPMKGHSHVYWYRQLPEEGLKFMVYLQKENIIDESGMPKERFSAEFPKEGPSILRIQQVVRGDSAAYFCASSPGQNTGELFFGEGSRLTVL.